This T cell receptor (beta chain) comes out of a study of cytomegalovirus exposure and HLA in healthy donors. Study-wide findings and caveats: Follow-up analysis seemed to connect common viral pathogens with several of the most significant clusters identified.

The PCR used 60 Vbeta and 13 Jbeta primers. Sequencing was performed with immunoSEQ multiplex PCR; in TCRdb, only in-frame clones are kept and a portion is missing. The sample lists more than 85,000 clones; 12% to 15% were seen once. The CDR3 contains 14 residues. V was trimmed by 2 bases and J by 2 bases, leaving 9 bases between them. Germline CDR1 and CDR2: SEHNR and FQNEAQ (reference sequence). Those who donated were healthy bone marrow donors. Comments on this clone: Its antigen is not known.

The sequence was obtained from a female donor in good health and CMV-seronegative. The V call is TRBV7-9, the J call TRBJ1-2, with D unclear. The source material was PBMCs. CDR3 sequence (DNA): TGTGCCAGCAGCTTACTACCGGGGAACTATGGCTACACCTTC. Its protein product is CASSLLPGNYGYTF.